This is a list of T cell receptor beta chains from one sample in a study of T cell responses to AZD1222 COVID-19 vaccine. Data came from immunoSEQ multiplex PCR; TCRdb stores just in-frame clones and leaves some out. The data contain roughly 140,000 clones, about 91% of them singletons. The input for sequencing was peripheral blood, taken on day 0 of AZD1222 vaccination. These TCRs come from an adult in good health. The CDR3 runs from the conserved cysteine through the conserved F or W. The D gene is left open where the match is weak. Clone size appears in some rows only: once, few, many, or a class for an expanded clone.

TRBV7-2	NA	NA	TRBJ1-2	CASSLGGGNNYGYTF	TGTGCCAGCAGCTTAGGAGGGGGTAATAACTATGGCTACACCTTC
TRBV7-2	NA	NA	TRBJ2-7	CASSRTRDYEQYF	TGTGCCAGCAGCCGGACAAGGGACTACGAGCAGTACTTC
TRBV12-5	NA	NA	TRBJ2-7	CASGLEPSPHRF	TGTGCTAGTGGTTTGGAACCCTCTCCACACCGCTTC
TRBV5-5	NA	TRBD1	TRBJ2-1	CASRPGTGIYNEQFF	TGTGCCAGCAGGCCCGGGACAGGTATCTACAATGAGCAGTTCTTC
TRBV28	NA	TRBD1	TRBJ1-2	CASNYRDRPTYGYTF	TGTGCCAGCAATTATCGGGACAGGCCAACCTATGGCTACACCTTC
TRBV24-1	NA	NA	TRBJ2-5	CATSGAGQETQYF	TGTGCCACCAGTGGGGCAGGTCAAGAGACCCAGTACTTC
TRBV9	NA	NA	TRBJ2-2	CASSVDGGTGELFF	TGTGCCAGCAGCGTAGATGGCGGCACCGGGGAGCTGTTTTTT
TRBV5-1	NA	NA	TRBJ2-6	CASSLGVQAGANVLTF	TGCGCCAGCAGCTTGGGCGTACAGGCCGGGGCCAACGTCCTGACTTTC
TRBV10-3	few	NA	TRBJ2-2	CAISGDSLATGELFF	TGTGCCATCAGCGGTGATAGCCTGGCCACCGGGGAGCTGTTTTTT
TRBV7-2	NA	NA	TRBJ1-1	CASSLEEGGEAFF	TGTGCCAGCAGCTTGGAGGAGGGTGGGGAAGCTTTCTTT
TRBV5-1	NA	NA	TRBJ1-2	CASSPTTADYGYTF	TGCGCCAGCAGCCCAACGACGGCAGACTATGGCTACACCTTC
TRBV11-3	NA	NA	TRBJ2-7	CASSLASTYEQYF	TGTGCCAGCAGCTTAGCCAGTACCTACGAGCAGTACTTC
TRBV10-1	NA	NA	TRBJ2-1	CASSPSPGKDQNEQFF	TGCGCCAGCAGTCCGTCTCCCGGAAAGGATCAAAATGAGCAGTTCTTC
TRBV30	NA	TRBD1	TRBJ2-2	CAWSTRDREVGELFF	TGTGCCTGGAGTACCCGGGACAGGGAAGTCGGGGAGCTGTTTTTT
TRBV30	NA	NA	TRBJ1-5	CAWSVGGGQPQHF	TGTGCCTGGAGTGTAGGCGGGGGCCAGCCCCAGCATTTT
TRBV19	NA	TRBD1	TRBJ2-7	CASSPRTGLAYEQYF	TGTGCCAGTAGTCCCCGGACAGGCCTGGCCTACGAGCAGTACTTC
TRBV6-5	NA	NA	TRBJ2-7	CASSYTKELYEQYF	TGTGCCAGCAGTTACACCAAGGAACTCTACGAGCAGTACTTC
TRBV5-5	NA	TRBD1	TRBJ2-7	CASSLGQGRYEQYF	TGTGCCAGCAGCCTAGGACAGGGGCGATACGAGCAGTACTTC
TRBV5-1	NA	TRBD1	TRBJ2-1	CASSGRDRELNNEQFF	TGCGCCAGCAGCGGGAGGGACAGGGAACTTAACAATGAGCAGTTCTTC
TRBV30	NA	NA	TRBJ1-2	CAWSGDGGYTF	TGTGCCTGGAGCGGGGATGGTGGCTACACCTTC
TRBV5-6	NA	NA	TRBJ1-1	CASSLRFPGGTEAFF	TGTGCCAGCAGCTTGCGTTTTCCGGGGGGCACTGAAGCTTTCTTT
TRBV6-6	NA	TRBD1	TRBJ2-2	CASSRRTGHPKNTGELFF	TGTGCCAGCAGCCGAAGGACAGGACACCCCAAGAACACCGGGGAGCTGTTTTTT
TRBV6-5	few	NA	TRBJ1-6	CASSYSNVGYNSPLHF	TGTGCCAGCAGTTACTCGAACGTAGGCTATAATTCACCCCTCCACTTT
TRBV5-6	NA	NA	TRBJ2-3	CASSWVLTGPGRTDTQYF	TGTGCCAGCAGCTGGGTCTTGACGGGGCCAGGCAGGACAGATACGCAGTATTTT
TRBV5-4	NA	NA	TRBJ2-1	CASSLSGRNNEQFF	TGTGCCAGCAGCTTGAGTGGGAGAAATAATGAGCAGTTCTTC
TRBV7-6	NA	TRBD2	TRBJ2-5	CASSPRAGAWAETQYF	TGTGCCAGCAGCCCCAGGGCGGGAGCTTGGGCAGAGACCCAGTACTTC
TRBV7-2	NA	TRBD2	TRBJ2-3	CASSLEAGGSQDTQYF	TGTGCCAGCAGCTTAGAAGCGGGAGGGAGCCAAGATACGCAGTATTTT
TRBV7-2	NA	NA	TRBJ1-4	CASSLARREKLFF	TGTGCCAGCAGCTTAGCGCGTCGAGAAAAACTGTTTTTT
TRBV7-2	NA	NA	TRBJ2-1	CASSVYTLGKNEQFF	TGTGCCAGCAGCGTATATACCCTAGGTAAGAATGAGCAGTTCTTC
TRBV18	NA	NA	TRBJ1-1	CASSPKINTGSPEAFF	TGTGCCAGCTCACCCAAAATTAACACAGGGAGCCCTGAAGCTTTCTTT
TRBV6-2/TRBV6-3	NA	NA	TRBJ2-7	CASSYSTGAPYEQYF	TGTGCCAGCAGTTACTCGACGGGAGCTCCCTACGAGCAGTACTTC
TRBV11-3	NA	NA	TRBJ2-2	CASSPPASTGELFF	TGTGCCAGCAGCCCCCCCGCTTCCACCGGGGAGCTGTTTTTT
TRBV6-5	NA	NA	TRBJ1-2	CASGDPRGYTF	TGTGCCAGCGGGGACCCCAGGGGCTACACCTTC
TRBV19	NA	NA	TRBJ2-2	CASSTRRGRPTGELFF	TGTGCCAGTAGTACCCGAAGAGGGAGGCCCACCGGGGAGCTGTTTTTT
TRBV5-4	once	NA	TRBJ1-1	CASSGGGPIKGAFF	TGTGCCAGCAGCGGGGGGGGCCCAATCAAGGGAGCTTTCTTT
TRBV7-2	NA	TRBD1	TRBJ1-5	CATDLGTGTVNQPQHF	TGTGCCACCGATTTGGGGACCGGGACAGTCAATCAGCCCCAGCATTTT
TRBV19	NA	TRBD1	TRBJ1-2	CASSHRGGGYTF	TGTGCCAGTAGCCACAGGGGAGGAGGCTACACCTTC
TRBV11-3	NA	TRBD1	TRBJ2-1	CASSLASGTANEQFF	TGTGCCAGCAGCTTAGCTTCGGGGACAGCCAATGAGCAGTTCTTC
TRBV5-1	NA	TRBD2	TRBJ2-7	CASSLISGGFYEQYF	TGCGCCAGCAGCTTGATTAGCGGGGGATTCTACGAGCAGTACTTC
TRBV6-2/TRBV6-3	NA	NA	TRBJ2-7	CASSYPEGVGYEQYF	TGTGCCAGCAGTTATCCAGAAGGAGTGGGCTACGAGCAGTACTTC
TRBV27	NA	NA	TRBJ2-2	CASSFRRGANTGELFF	TGTGCCAGCAGTTTCAGACGCGGGGCGAACACCGGGGAGCTGTTTTTT
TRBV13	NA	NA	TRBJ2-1	CASSLGTSQVNEQFF	TGTGCCAGCAGCTTAGGAACTAGCCAGGTTAATGAGCAGTTCTTC
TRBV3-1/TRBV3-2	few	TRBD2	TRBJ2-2	CASSQYPGGAGELFF	TGTGCCAGCAGCCAATATCCGGGAGGCGCCGGGGAGCTGTTTTTT
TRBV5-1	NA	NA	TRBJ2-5	CASSVVGAETQYF	TGCGCCAGCAGCGTAGTGGGGGCAGAGACCCAGTACTTC
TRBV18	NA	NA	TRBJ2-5	CASSSLGVRETQYF	TGTGCCAGCTCATCGTTAGGGGTTAGAGAGACCCAGTACTTC
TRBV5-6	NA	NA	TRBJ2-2	CASSFGHPGELFF	TGTGCCAGCAGCTTCGGACACCCCGGGGAGCTGTTTTTT
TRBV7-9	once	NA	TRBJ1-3	CASAQSGTGNTIYF	TGTGCCAGCGCCCAATCGGGGACTGGAAACACCATATATTTT
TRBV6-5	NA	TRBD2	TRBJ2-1	CASTSLAGAGNEQFF	TGTGCCAGCACCTCACTAGCGGGAGCCGGAAATGAGCAGTTCTTC
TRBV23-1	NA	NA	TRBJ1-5	CASSRPGREQPQHF	TGCGCCAGCAGTCGTCCGGGACGGGAACAGCCCCAGCATTTT
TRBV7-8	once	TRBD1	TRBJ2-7	CASSHRQGNEQYF	TGTGCCAGCAGCCATAGACAGGGGAACGAGCAGTACTTC
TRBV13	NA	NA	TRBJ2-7	CASSFRGGDEQYF	TGTGCCAGCAGCTTCAGGGGAGGCGACGAGCAGTACTTC
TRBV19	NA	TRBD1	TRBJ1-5	CASSTSDRGGGNQPQHF	TGTGCCAGTAGTACCTCGGACAGGGGCGGAGGCAATCAGCCCCAGCATTTT
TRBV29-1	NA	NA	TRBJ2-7	CSVVRDIAYEQYF	TGCAGCGTCGTCCGGGACATCGCCTACGAGCAGTACTTC
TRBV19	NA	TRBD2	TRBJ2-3	CASSTALTSGVDTQYF	TGTGCCAGTAGTACCGCCCTCACTAGCGGGGTGGATACGCAGTATTTT
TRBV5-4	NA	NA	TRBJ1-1	CASSEDPANTEAFF	TGTGCCAGCAGCGAGGACCCGGCGAACACTGAAGCTTTCTTT